This TCR beta chain was sequenced in a study of blood T cell repertoires in COVID-19. This CDR3 comprises 14 residues. Trimming shortened V by 0 bases and J by 4 bases, and 10 bases separated the two germline ends. Germline assignment: CDR1 SGHKS and CDR2 YYEKEE (reference sequence). Original handling: Amplification with reference gene primers provided the estimates of nucleated cell counts. Sequenced by immunoSEQ multiplex PCR; TCRdb stores in-frame clones only, minus some. V and J calls plus clone size are reproduced from that table; the DNA served to infer D and trimming. This sample yields about 77,000 clones, of which more than 75% are seen a single time; about a sixth belongs to the top ten.

This sequence joins TRBV5-5 and TRBJ1-1, with D perhaps matching TRBD1 (5 bases). This receptor was taken from a woman older than 75 with active or convalescent COVID-19. The sample taken for sequencing was peripheral blood. The CDR3 DNA follows: TGTGCCAGCAGCTTGGCATCCGGGGGCACTGAAGCTTTCTTT. Translated, it gives CASSLASGGTEAFF.